This T cell receptor (beta chain) came from a study of blood T cell repertoires in COVID-19. Data came from immunoSEQ multiplex PCR; TCRdb stores just in-frame clones and leaves some out. The data contain fewer than 250,000 clones, approximately 82% of them singletons. V was trimmed by 4 bases and J by 4 bases, leaving 11 bases between them. The germline CDR1 and CDR2 sequences are LNHDA and SQIVND (reference sequence). CDR3 length: 14 amino acids. The chain combines TRBV19 with TRBJ1-3; the D gene is possibly TRBD1 (5 bases). The receptor comes from a man aged 50 to 60 with active or convalescent COVID-19. Specimen: peripheral blood. In DNA, the CDR3 is TGTGCCAGTAGTAGCGGGACGGCCGGAAACACCATATATTTT. Translating gives CASSSGTAGNTIYF.